Presented here are 20 T cell receptor beta chains from one specimen sequenced in a study of blood T cell repertoires in COVID-19 (TCRdb year 2020). The library came from the immunoSEQ multiplex PCR assay. Drawn from immuneACCESS, this table holds only the in-frame rearrangements with V and J called that TCRdb kept. Clones are partly lost; checked studies trace under half to an unresolved V gene and leave the rest unexplained. The sample has fewer than 250,000 clones on record, around 90% of them singletons. The top ten hold around 6% of the sample. The sample consisted of peripheral blood. The source of these receptors is a man in his fifties or sixties who had recovered from COVID-19.

The chain carries TRBV6-5 and TRBJ2-3; D is uncertain. The CDR3 consists of 15 residues. CDR1 MNHEY and CDR2 SVGAGI come from the germline V gene. Trimming shortened V by 0 bases and J by 4 bases, and 11 bases separated the two germline ends. CDR3 nucleotides: TGTGCCAGCAGTTACTCTTTGGGCGTTTCAGATACGCAGTATTTT. Translation: CASSYSLGVSDTQYF.

V usage is TRBV5-5 and J usage is TRBJ2-1; no firm D call. This CDR3 is built from 13 residues. The V gene lost 4 bases and the J gene lost 10 bases, with 15 bases spanning the gap. Germline V gene data show CDR1 as SGHKS and CDR2 as YYEKEE (reference sequence). The CDR3 DNA follows: TGTGCCAGCAGCCTGGCGACCCAGGCGGAGCAGTTCTTC. It yields the protein CASSLATQAEQFF.

V and J are TRBV4-1 and TRBJ2-3; maybe TRBD2 (6 bases). Per germline, CDR1 MGHRA and CDR2 YSYEKL. V lost 0 bases and J lost 0, with 13 bases in between. The CDR3 length is 17 residues. CDR3 DNA: TGCGCCAGCAGCCAAGATGGAGGCGGGACTAGCACAGATACGCAGTATTTT. The encoded protein is CASSQDGGGTSTDTQYF.

V usage is TRBV19 and J usage is TRBJ1-1, with D possibly TRBD1 on 6 matching bases. The V gene's germline CDR1 is LNHDA and CDR2 SQIVND (reference sequence). V lost 5 bases and J 6 bases, leaving 19 bases between the germline ends. The CDR3 is 15 residues long. CDR3 in DNA: TGTGCCAGTAGTCTCCTCAATGCAGGGGCTGCTGAAGCTTTCTTT. Translated: CASSLLNAGAAEAFF.

This rearrangement joins TRBV6-5 to TRBJ1-5; TRBD1 aligns across 7 bases. This CDR3 contains 15 residues. Germline CDR1 reads MNHEY; CDR2 reads SVGAGI. Losses at the gene ends were 4 bases for V and 1 base for J; bases not matched to a gene: 4. The CDR3 reads CASSFTGASNQPQHF. The DNA for the CDR3 is TGTGCCAGCAGTTTTACAGGGGCGAGCAATCAGCCCCAGCATTTT.

V usage is TRBV6-5 and J usage is TRBJ1-1; no clear D gene. Germline loops: CDR1 MNHEY, CDR2 SVGAGI. Trimming pared 5 bases from V and 0 bases from J, leaving 7 bases between. This CDR3 comprises 13 residues. DNA of the CDR3: TGTGCCAGCAGTCCCGCAGTGAACACTGAAGCTTTCTTT. This gives the protein CASSPAVNTEAFF.

The chain uses TRBV18 and TRBJ1-2, with D hard to call. The germline V gene has CDR1 KGHSH and CDR2 LQKENI. The CDR3 spans 13 residues. V lost 3 bases to trimming and J lost 2 bases, with 7 bases between them. CDR3 DNA sequence: TGTGCCAGCTCACCTGCAGGCAACTATGGCTACACCTTC. Protein: CASSPAGNYGYTF. The full variable domain, rest sourced from reference TRBV18 and TRBJ1-2, is NAGVMQNPRHLVRRRGQEARLRCSPMKGHSHVYWYRQLPEEGLKFMVYLQKENIIDESGMPKERFSAEFPKEGPSILRIQQVVRGDSAAYFCASSPAGNYGYTFGSGTRLTVV.

The chain carries TRBV7-3 and TRBJ1-2; 10 nucleotides agree with TRBD1. CDR3 length equals 18 residues. Germline lookup yields CDR1 SGHTA and CDR2 FQGTGA. V lost 0 bases, J lost 1 base, and 8 bases stayed unmatched. The CDR3 is CASSLTGQGGNLNYGYTF. The CDR3 DNA reads TGTGCCAGCAGCTTAACAGGACAGGGGGGAAATCTTAACTATGGCTACACCTTC.

The chain uses TRBV19 and TRBJ2-3; 7 nucleotides line up with TRBD1. Germline V lookup: CDR1 LNHDA, CDR2 SQIVND (reference sequence). V lost 4 bases and J lost 2; bases outside the gene matches: 6. The CDR3 loop spans 15 amino acids. This CDR3 is CASSRQGLNTDTQYF. The CDR3 DNA reads as TGTGCCAGTAGTAGACAGGGTCTCAACACAGATACGCAGTATTTT.

V and J are TRBV28 and TRBJ2-5, with 12 bases lining up with TRBD2. CDR3 length: 14 amino acids. The germline gives CDR1 MDHEN, CDR2 SYDVKM. V shed 6 bases and J 5 bases; nucleotides not matched to a gene: 4. CDR3 region: CASSGLAGFETQYF. DNA of the CDR3: TGTGCCAGCAGCGGACTAGCGGGATTTGAGACCCAGTACTTC.

V gene TRBV6-5 combines with J gene TRBJ2-7; 11 nucleotides line up with TRBD2. Germline CDR1 is MNHEY and CDR2 is SVGAGI. The CDR3 has 16 residues. The V segment lost 4 bases and the J segment 2 bases; nucleotides outside the gene matches: 7. CDR3 in DNA: TGTGCCAGCAGTTTTTCGACTAGCGGGGTTACCTACGAGCAGTACTTC. It specifies CASSFSTSGVTYEQYF.

This chain links TRBV6-1 with TRBJ1-2, with TRBD1 identical over 8 bases. V dropped 3 bases and J dropped 6; count of bases not matched to a gene: 6. The CDR3 loop spans 14 amino acids. CDR1 is MNHNS, CDR2 SASEGT, per germline. The CDR3, as DNA: TGTGCCAGCAGTGACCGACAGGGGCAAAATGGCTACACCTTC. This sequence encodes CASSDRQGQNGYTF.

The rearrangement uses TRBV9 and TRBJ2-7, with 14 bases fitting TRBD2. The CDR3 loop spans 15 amino acids. The germline V gene encodes CDR1 SGDLS and CDR2 YYNGEE. V gave up 4 bases and J gave up 9 bases; unmatched junction bases: 9. In DNA, the CDR3 is TGTGCCAGCAGCCTGGCCGGGACTAGCGGGAGTTGGCAGTACTTC. Translated, it gives CASSLAGTSGSWQYF.

This clone appeared once. The chain couples TRBV5-5 to TRBJ2-5, with 7 bases matching TRBD1. The CDR3 covers 13 residues. CDR1 SGHKS and CDR2 YYEKEE come from the germline V gene (reference sequence). The J segment lost 1 base and the V segment lost 4 bases, leaving 1 base of the junction unmatched. CDR3 DNA: TGTGCCAGCAGCAAGGGGGCCCAAGAGACCCAGTACTTC. As protein: CASSKGAQETQYF. Drawing the rest from reference TRBV5-5 and TRBJ2-5, the complete variable domain is DAGVTQSPTHLIKTRGQQVTLRCSPISGHKSVSWYQQVLGQGPQFIFQYYEKEERGRGNFPDRFSARQFPNYSSELNVNALLLGDSALYLCASSKGAQETQYFGPGTRLLVL.

The chain has TRBV19 and TRBJ2-7; 10 positions match TRBD1. This CDR3 comprises 16 residues. Per the germline V gene, CDR1 is LNHDA and CDR2 is SQIVND (reference sequence). The V segment lost 6 bases and the J segment 3 bases; nucleotides outside the gene matches: 11. CDR3 bases: TGTGCCAGTAGCTCTCTCCCGGGACAGGGGAACTACGAGCAGTACTTC. Translating it yields CASSSLPGQGNYEQYF.

V is TRBV10-3 and J is TRBJ2-1; TRBD2 matches at 7 bases. This CDR3 contains 15 residues. Per the germline V gene, CDR1 is ENHRY and CDR2 is SYGVKD. J gave up 5 bases and V 4 bases, and 8 bases lay outside the gene matches. The CDR3 bases are TGTGCCATCAGTGGGGAGGGTTTAGGTCACAATGAGCAGTTCTTC. It yields the protein CAISGEGLGHNEQFF.

The genes are TRBV20-1 and TRBJ1-5, with a possible D match to TRBD1 (5 bases). Germline loops: CDR1 DFQATT, CDR2 SNEGSKA (reference sequence). Trimming took 3 bases from V and 2 from J, leaving 14 bases between them. The CDR3 is made up of 15 amino acids. The CDR3 sequence is CSASWGEGGNQPQHF. The CDR3 region has the DNA TGCAGTGCTAGTTGGGGGGAAGGAGGCAATCAGCCCCAGCATTTT.

The CDR3 region is CASSIKGAQNGYTF. The DNA of the CDR3 is TGTGCCAGTAGTATCAAGGGGGCGCAAAATGGCTACACCTTC. V is TRBV19 and J is TRBJ1-2; the match to TRBD1 covers 7 bases. The V gene's germline CDR1 is LNHDA and CDR2 SQIVND (reference sequence). The CDR3 has 14 amino acids. V was pared by 3 bases and J by 6 bases, with 7 bases of the junction left unmatched.

This clone was detected once. The chain links TRBV28 to TRBJ1-5; D remains unclear. This CDR3 has 13 residues. The germline V and J ends were trimmed by 8 bases and 5 bases, with 13 bases remaining between them. Germline V CDR1 and CDR2: MDHEN, SYDVKM. CDR3 region: CASLPGYDQPQHF. As DNA, the CDR3 is TGTGCCAGCCTTCCGGGGTACGATCAGCCCCAGCATTTT.

The chain uses TRBV12-3 or TRBV12-4 and TRBJ2-7, with 9 bases that match TRBD1. With 6 bases clipped from V and 10 bases from J, the junction kept 7 bases outside the gene matches. CDR3 length: 12 amino acids. CDR3 protein: CASSPGQGLQYF. CDR3 in DNA: TGTGCCAGCAGCCCGGGACAGGGCCTCCAGTACTTC.